The 3 T cell receptor beta chains in this list originate from one sample, sequenced in a study of shared clonotypes between healthy human individuals. Repertoires were generated with immunoSEQ multiplex PCR, while TCRdb's copy carries only in-frame clones and drops some. The sample has fewer than 1.6 million clones, 98% seen once. Sequencing input: naive CD4+ T cells sorted from blood. This sample's subset: CD45RA+ positively selected. All receptors come from a young man in good health.

To note about this clone: This sample includes further DNA sequences coding for the same CDR3. V is TRBV5-4 and J is TRBJ2-1; D gene unclear. V lost 4 bases to trimming and J lost 6 bases, with 11 bases between them. This CDR3 is built from 13 residues. Germline V gene data show CDR1 as SGHNT and CDR2 as YYREEE (reference sequence). CDR3 in amino acids: CASSLPGGNEQFF. CDR3 nucleotides: TGTGCCAGCAGCCTGCCGGGTGGCAATGAGCAGTTCTTC.

V is TRBV5-4 and J is TRBJ2-7; no clear D gene. Germline loops: CDR1 SGHNT, CDR2 YYREEE (reference sequence). The CDR3 has 16 residues. Trimming took 1 base from V and 0 from J, leaving 14 bases between them. CDR3 sequence: CASSLITFSSSYEQYF. CDR3 DNA: TGTGCCAGCAGCTTGATTACCTTCTCCAGCTCCTACGAGCAGTACTTC.

The V gene is TRBV19, the J gene TRBJ2-2; D uncertain. The germline V and J ends were trimmed by 1 base and 7 bases, with 4 bases remaining between them. Germline CDR1 reads LNHDA; CDR2 reads SQIVND (reference sequence). This CDR3 has 12 amino acids. This CDR3 is CASSIVIGELFF. The CDR3 nucleotides read TGTGCCAGTAGTATAGTGATCGGGGAGCTGTTTTTT.